Presented here are 10 T cell receptor beta chains from one specimen sequenced in a study of neoadjuvant anti-PD-1 for oral cavity cancer. Time point defined: after neoadjuvant nivolumab, at surgical resection. TCRdb's copy holds only in-frame clones and misses some; the assay was immunoSEQ multiplex PCR. The sample has 73,000 or so clones, roughly 85% seen once; the top ten hold approximately 3%. The sequencing used PBMCs, collected after nivolumab (anti-PD-1) treatment. The receptors shown here come from a person aged 35-80 years with oral cavity squamous cell carcinoma.

The chain joins TRBV2 to TRBJ2-5; no clear D. Germline CDR1 and CDR2: SNHLY and FYNNEI. There are 13 residues in the CDR3. The V and J ends lost 8 bases and 4 bases respectively, with 14 bases between them. The DNA for the CDR3 is TGTGCCAGCTCCGGAGACCGGCCAGAGACCCAGTACTTC. It yields the protein CASSGDRPETQYF.

The J gene is TRBJ2-3, the V gene TRBV10-2; D call uncertain. V lost 0 bases and J lost 0, with 7 bases in between. The CDR3 covers 15 residues. In germline, CDR1 is WSHSY, CDR2 SAAADI. CDR3 protein: CASSESAVSTDTQYF. The DNA of the CDR3 is TGCGCCAGCAGTGAGTCGGCGGTGAGCACAGATACGCAGTATTTT.

This chain links TRBV7-9 with TRBJ1-1; D remains ambiguous. The CDR3 totals 15 residues. From germline, CDR1 is SEHNR and CDR2 FQNEAQ (reference sequence). Trimming took off 5 bases at V and 1 base at J, with 14 bases between the two ends. The CDR3 DNA reads TGTGCCAGCAGCCATCCCCAGGTGGCGAACACTGAAGCTTTCTTT. As protein: CASSHPQVANTEAFF.

This rearrangement joins TRBV30 to TRBJ2-2; 8 nucleotides line up with TRBD1. The CDR3 is 14 residues long. J lost 2 bases, V lost 4 bases, and 3 bases had no gene match. CDR1 is GTSNPN, CDR2 SVGIG, per germline (reference sequence). Here the CDR3 reads CAWTTGGNTGELFF. The CDR3 DNA is TGTGCCTGGACCACAGGGGGTAACACCGGGGAGCTGTTTTTT. The whole variable domain, remainder taken from reference TRBV30 and TRBJ2-2, is SQTIHQWPATLVQPVGSPLSLECTVEGTSNPNLYWYRQAAGRGLQLLFYSVGIGQISSEVPQNLSASRPQDRQFILSSKKLLLSDSGFYLCAWTTGGNTGELFFGEGSRLTVL.

The chain has TRBV9 and TRBJ2-7; no clear D gene. The CDR3 has 15 residues. V was pared by 4 bases and J by 0 bases, with 14 bases between. Germline V gene data show CDR1 as SGDLS and CDR2 as YYNGEE. The CDR3 bases are TGTGCCAGCAGCACCGCCCCCACAGTCTCCTACGAGCAGTACTTC. Its protein is CASSTAPTVSYEQYF.

The chain links TRBV7-8 to TRBJ2-3; no clear D gene. V was pared by 4 bases and J by 4 bases, with 6 bases between. This CDR3 is built from 12 residues. The V gene's germline CDR1 is SGHVS and CDR2 FQNEAQ. CDR3 in amino acids: CASSSTPDTQYF. The CDR3, as DNA: TGTGCCAGCAGCTCCACCCCAGATACGCAGTATTTT.

This chain connects TRBV10-3 to TRBJ1-2; D uncertain. The V gene lost 3 bases and the J gene lost 1 base, with 3 bases spanning the gap. The CDR3 has 12 residues. The germline CDR1 and CDR2 sequences are ENHRY and SYGVKD. The CDR3 nucleotides are TGTGCCATCAGTGACAGTAACTATGGCTACACCTTC. Its translation: CAISDSNYGYTF.

The chain uses TRBV5-1 and TRBJ2-2; the D gene is possibly TRBD1 (5 bases). The CDR3 spans 17 residues. The germline gives CDR1 SGHRS, CDR2 YFSETQ. With 0 bases removed from V and 2 bases from J, the gap between germline ends came to 14 bases. This chain's CDR3 is CASSLARSGKNTGELFF. The DNA for the CDR3 is TGCGCCAGCAGCTTGGCCCGTTCAGGGAAAAACACCGGGGAGCTGTTTTTT.

The chain combines TRBV6-5 with TRBJ1-3; D gene uncertain. This CDR3 is 13 amino acids long. V was trimmed by 10 bases and J by 4 bases, leaving 14 bases between them. Per germline, CDR1 MNHEY and CDR2 SVGAGI. CDR3 DNA sequence: TGTGCCACGAACCCCATCAGGGGAAACACCATATATTTT. Translation: CATNPIRGNTIYF.

Comment on this clone: The junction departs from germline at one end; a sequencing error may be responsible. V gene TRBV7-7 combines with J gene TRBJ2-7; D is perhaps TRBD1 or TRBD2 (7 bases each). CDR1 and CDR2 from the germline V gene are SSHAT and FNYEAQ (reference sequence). CDR3 length: 14 residues. The CDR3 sequence is CASSPGGDPYEQYF. In DNA, the CDR3 is TGTGCTAGCAGCCCAGGGGGGGATCCCTACGAGCAGTACTTC.